The rows below give T cell receptor beta chains drawn from one sample of a study of T-cell reconstitution after alpha-beta-depleted transplantation in children. TCRdb passed the PCR reads through MiXCR, listing each CDR3 protein once. The sample has approximately 240,000 distinct CDR3 sequences, approximately 10% seen once; the top ten hold approximately 5.9%. The sequencing here drew on PBMCs from the stem cell graft donor, taken from the stem cell graft. The receptors here all came from a human donor who donated a stem cell graft to a child with acute lymphoblastic leukemia. The CDR3 runs from the conserved cysteine through the conserved F or W. Fields, in order: D gene, J gene, V gene, clone size, CDR3 DNA, CDR3 protein. The D gene is left open where the match is weak. Expanded clones get a size class; other rows say once, few or many, or leave the size out.

-	TRBJ2-2	TRBV7-6	few	TGTGCCAGCAGCCTAGTACAGGGATACGGGGAGCTGTTTTTT	CASSLVQGYGELFF
TRBD1	TRBJ1-2	TRBV7-2	many	TGTGCCAGCAGCCCTGACAGGGAGGGTGGCTACACCTTC	CASSPDREGGYTF
-	TRBJ1-5	TRBV12-3/TRBV12-4	many	TGTGCCAGCAGTTTGACAGACGTCCAGCCCCAGCATTTT	CASSLTDVQPQHF
TRBD1	TRBJ1-6	TRBV7-8	few	TGTGCCAGCAGCTTCCGGGACAGTAATTCACCCCTCCACTTT	CASSFRDSNSPLHF
-	TRBJ2-2	TRBV20-1	many	TGCAGTGCTAGAGAGTCAGGCGATACCGGGGAGCTGTTTTTT	CSARESGDTGELFF
TRBD2	TRBJ2-1	TRBV20-1	few	TGCAGTGCTAGGTTGCGGGGGGTCGAGGGCAATGAGCAGTTCTTC	CSARLRGVEGNEQFF
TRBD1	TRBJ2-5	TRBV7-2	-	TGTGCCAGCAAGACCGGACAGGGGTGGGAGACCCAGTACTTC	CASKTGQGWETQYF
-	TRBJ1-2	TRBV27	-	TGTGCCAGCAGCAAGGGACGGCAACATGGCTACACCTTC	CASSKGRQHGYTF
-	TRBJ1-1	TRBV15	many	TGTGCCACCAGCAGAGATTTTCTGCAGGAGGGCGAAGCTTTCTTT	CATSRDFLQEGEAFF
-	TRBJ2-7	TRBV20-1	once	TGCAGTACCGGTCTTCCAGCAGACGAGCAGTACTTC	CSTGLPADEQYF
-	TRBJ1-4	TRBV12-3/TRBV12-4	many	TGTGCCAGCCTCAAGGCAGGGTTTAATGAAAAACTGTTTTTT	CASLKAGFNEKLFF
TRBD1	TRBJ1-1	TRBV6-5	many	TGTGCCAGCAGTTACTTAAGCCCGGGACAGGATATTAACACTGAAGCTTTCTTT	CASSYLSPGQDINTEAFF
-	TRBJ2-3	TRBV27	many	TGTGCCAGCAGCCTGGCCCCTACAGCAGATACGCAGTATTTT	CASSLAPTADTQYF
TRBD2	TRBJ2-1	TRBV2	-	TGTGCCAGCAGTGAGCTCGGGGGGGATATTCATGAGCAGTTCTTC	CASSELGGDIHEQFF
TRBD2	TRBJ2-1	TRBV18	few	TGTGCCAGCTCCCCGGCTGGACTAGCGGGGGGGAGCTCCTACAATGAGCAGTTCTTC	CASSPAGLAGGSSYNEQFF
-	TRBJ2-7	TRBV5-1	many	TGCGCCAGCAGCTCTGGGACGGGAGCCTACGAGCAGTACTTC	CASSSGTGAYEQYF
-	TRBJ2-1	TRBV5-5	many	TGTGCCAGCAGTCCCTGGGTAGCGGCCTACAATGAGCAGTTCTTC	CASSPWVAAYNEQFF
-	TRBJ1-2	TRBV6-2/TRBV6-3	many	TGTGCCAGCAGTTACGTGGGAGACGAATATGGCTACACCTTC	CASSYVGDEYGYTF
TRBD1	TRBJ2-7	TRBV10-2	-	TGCGCCAGCCAGGGGGCGGACGAGCAGTACTTC	CASQGADEQYF
-	TRBJ1-2	TRBV5-6	-	TGTGCCAGCGGCCCCGGGCACCTCGCGCCCGGCTACACCTTC	CASGPGHLAPGYTF
-	TRBJ2-7	TRBV5-6	-	TGTGCCAGCAGCTTCACGGCGTTGGCCTACGAGCAGTACTTC	CASSFTALAYEQYF
-	TRBJ1-1	TRBV5-1	few	TGCGCCAGCAGCTTTGGGGGTCGCCGGGCGATGAACACTGAAGCTTTCTTT	CASSFGGRRAMNTEAFF
-	TRBJ2-3	TRBV10-3	-	TGTGCCATCATGGAGGGCTCTAGCACAGATACGCAGTATTTT	CAIMEGSSTDTQYF
-	TRBJ2-7	TRBV7-9	-	TGTGCCAGCAGCTTAGTTGCAGCCACCTACGAGCAGTACTTC	CASSLVAATYEQYF
TRBD1	TRBJ2-1	TRBV7-2	many	TGTGCCAGCAGCTCCCCCGACAGGGGAACCTACAATGAGCAGTTCTTC	CASSSPDRGTYNEQFF
TRBD2	TRBJ2-1	TRBV15	many	TGTGCCACCAGGAAGCGGGGGGGCAGGAATGAGCAGTTCTTC	CATRKRGGRNEQFF
-	TRBJ2-7	TRBV6-2/TRBV6-3	many	TGTGCCAGCAGTTCGGGACGGCCTTCATCGTACGAGCAGTACTTC	CASSSGRPSSYEQYF
-	TRBJ1-1	TRBV6-1	-	TGTGCCAGCAGTATTACACTGTCAACTGAAGCTTTCTTT	CASSITLSTEAFF
-	TRBJ1-2	TRBV7-2	-	TGTGCCAGCAGCTTAGGTGGTGTGGCGTATGGCTACACCTTC	CASSLGGVAYGYTF
-	TRBJ1-4	TRBV27	-	TGTGCCAGCAGTTTTAACAGGGCGACTGAAAAACTGTTTTTT	CASSFNRATEKLFF
-	TRBJ1-6	TRBV3-1	-	TGTGCCAGCAGCCAAGAGCGTTCACCCCTCCACTTT	CASSQERSPLHF
TRBD1	TRBJ1-4	TRBV5-1	many	TGCGCCAGCAGCCAACAGGGGATATATAATGAAAAACTGTTTTTT	CASSQQGIYNEKLFF
-	TRBJ1-1	TRBV12-3/TRBV12-4	-	TGTGCCAGCAGCCTGCCCGGGGGGAACACTGAAGCTTTCTTT	CASSLPGGNTEAFF
-	TRBJ2-7	TRBV7-2	many	TGTGCCAGCAGCTCCGGTGGGTCGGCCTACGAGCAGTACTTC	CASSSGGSAYEQYF
TRBD1	TRBJ2-7	TRBV7-9	few	TGTGCCAGCAGCGGGACAGGTAACTCCTACGAGCAGTACTTC	CASSGTGNSYEQYF
TRBD1	TRBJ1-6	TRBV20-1	-	TGCAGTGCTAGAGGGCTACAGGGGGGGAATAATTCACCCCTCCACTTT	CSARGLQGGNNSPLHF
-	TRBJ2-4	TRBV7-9	few	TGTGCCAGCAGCCTGGGTCACGACTATCCCGGGGACATTCAGTACTTC	CASSLGHDYPGDIQYF
-	TRBJ2-7	TRBV20-1	many	TGCAGTGCTAGAGTCCAGAAAGCTTTCTCCTACGAGCAGTACTTC	CSARVQKAFSYEQYF
-	TRBJ1-1	TRBV29-1	-	TGCAGCGTTGACCATGGAAAGGGGGGATACACTGAAGCTTTCTTT	CSVDHGKGGYTEAFF
-	TRBJ2-7	TRBV7-8	many	TGTGCCAGCAGCTGGGACGGAGCCTCCTACGAGCAGTACTTC	CASSWDGASYEQYF
TRBD2	TRBJ2-3	TRBV4-2	-	TGTGCCATCAGCCCCGGGACTCACGGGAGGGATACGCAGTATTTT	CAISPGTHGRDTQYF